This is a list of T cell receptor beta chains from one sample in a study of radiotherapy plus CTLA-4 blockade in lung cancer. Using immunoSEQ multiplex PCR, the repertoire was profiled, and TCRdb retains in-frame clones only, with some absent. This sample yields approximately 85,000 clones, of which about 90% are seen a single time; about 2% belongs to the top ten. The sequences come from peripheral blood, collected from a patient treated with radiotherapy plus ipilimumab. Source of these receptors: a human donor with non-small cell lung cancer who had a partial response to radiotherapy plus ipilimumab. CDR3s include the opening cysteine and the closing phenylalanine or tryptophan. The D gene is left open where the match is weak. A row's size may be missing; if present it is once, few, many or a size class.

size: NA
V: TRBV27
D: NA
J: TRBJ2-3
DNA: TGTGCCAGCAGTTTAGCCCCCCCCGGGAGAGGGTCTGGGACAGATACGCAGTATTTT
CDR3: CASSLAPPGRGSGTDTQYF

size: NA
V: TRBV18
D: TRBD1
J: TRBJ2-6
DNA: TGTGCCACCTACCCGGGACAGGGGCTTTCTGGGGCCAACGTCCTGACTTTC
CDR3: CATYPGQGLSGANVLTF

size: NA
V: TRBV6-1
D: TRBD1
J: TRBJ1-5
DNA: TGTGCCAGCAGGGGACAGAGAGCTAACAATCAGCCCCAGCATTTT
CDR3: CASRGQRANNQPQHF

size: NA
V: TRBV5-1
D: NA
J: TRBJ1-2
DNA: TGCGCCAGCAGCCCAACAGGGTTCTATGGCTACACCTTC
CDR3: CASSPTGFYGYTF

size: NA
V: TRBV6-5
D: TRBD1
J: TRBJ1-2
DNA: TGTGCCAGCCAGGGACAGTCCTATGGCTACACCTTC
CDR3: CASQGQSYGYTF

size: once
V: TRBV18
D: NA
J: TRBJ2-4
DNA: TGTGCCAGCTCACCTGGGCAGCTTAACAAAAACATTCAGTACTTC
CDR3: CASSPGQLNKNIQYF

size: NA
V: TRBV28
D: TRBD1
J: TRBJ1-2
DNA: TGTGCCAGCAGATCAGGGGGTGTGAGTGGCTACACCTTC
CDR3: CASRSGGVSGYTF

size: NA
V: TRBV5-1
D: TRBD1
J: TRBJ2-5
DNA: TGCGCCAGCAGCTTTTCAGGGGGCGAAGAGACCCAGTACTTC
CDR3: CASSFSGGEETQYF

size: once
V: TRBV7-9
D: NA
J: TRBJ2-2
DNA: TGTGCCAGCAGCTTATCCCAGGGGCATGGGACCGGGGAGCTGTTTTTT
CDR3: CASSLSQGHGTGELFF

size: NA
V: TRBV4-3
D: TRBD1
J: TRBJ1-2
DNA: TGCGCCAGCAGCCAAGTGACAGGGGTCTATGGCTACACCTTC
CDR3: CASSQVTGVYGYTF

size: NA
V: TRBV7-3
D: TRBD1
J: TRBJ1-1
DNA: TGTGCCAGCAGCTTAAACCGGGACAGCACTGAAGCTTTCTTT
CDR3: CASSLNRDSTEAFF

size: NA
V: TRBV9
D: NA
J: TRBJ2-1
DNA: TGTGCCAGCAGCGTAGACGGGAGATCCGGGAATGAGCAGTTCTTC
CDR3: CASSVDGRSGNEQFF

size: NA
V: TRBV29-1
D: TRBD2
J: TRBJ2-1
DNA: TGCAGCGTTGAAGATATTTCGGGACTAGGTTCAAGCAATGAGCAGTTCTTC
CDR3: CSVEDISGLGSSNEQFF

size: NA
V: TRBV29-1
D: NA
J: TRBJ2-7
DNA: TGCAGCGCCCGAGCGGGTAGCGAGCAGTACTTC
CDR3: CSARAGSEQYF

size: NA
V: TRBV7-8
D: NA
J: TRBJ1-1
DNA: TGTGCCAGCAGCTGGAGTATAGGAGTGAACACTGAAGCTTTCTTT
CDR3: CASSWSIGVNTEAFF

size: NA
V: TRBV5-5
D: TRBD1
J: TRBJ1-1
DNA: TGTGCCAGCAGCTCCCTAAATACAGGGGTGTCTGAAGCTTTCTTT
CDR3: CASSSLNTGVSEAFF

size: NA
V: TRBV27
D: TRBD2
J: TRBJ2-1
DNA: TGTGCCAGCAGGGCGACTAGCGGGAACTCCTACAATGAGCAGTTCTTC
CDR3: CASRATSGNSYNEQFF

size: NA
V: TRBV19
D: TRBD2
J: TRBJ2-1
DNA: TGTGCCAGTAGTATAGATCAACTAGCGGTAAACAATGAGCAGTTCTTC
CDR3: CASSIDQLAVNNEQFF

size: NA
V: TRBV6-5
D: NA
J: TRBJ1-1
DNA: TGTGCCAGCAGTTTAAGGGCTACGGGAACTGAAGCTTTCTTT
CDR3: CASSLRATGTEAFF

size: NA
V: TRBV28
D: TRBD1
J: TRBJ2-7
DNA: TGTGCCAGCAGTCGCGAGATCAGGGGGTCCTACGAGCAGTACTTC
CDR3: CASSREIRGSYEQYF

size: NA
V: TRBV5-4
D: NA
J: TRBJ2-3
DNA: TGTGCCAGCAGAAATCAAGGCGGCCCGGATACGCAGTATTTT
CDR3: CASRNQGGPDTQYF

size: few
V: TRBV19
D: TRBD2
J: TRBJ2-2
DNA: TGTGCCAGTAGCCTGACTAGCGGGGTATCGAACACCGGGGAGCTGTTTTTT
CDR3: CASSLTSGVSNTGELFF

size: NA
V: TRBV6-5
D: TRBD1
J: TRBJ1-1
DNA: TGTGCCAGCAGTTGGGACAGTTCGAACACTGAAGCTTTCTTT
CDR3: CASSWDSSNTEAFF

size: NA
V: TRBV28
D: TRBD2
J: TRBJ2-7
DNA: TGTGCCAGCAGGATCGAAGCGGGGGGACTGGCTGGAATGGGCGAGCAGTACTTC
CDR3: CASRIEAGGLAGMGEQYF

size: NA
V: TRBV6-5
D: TRBD1
J: TRBJ2-7
DNA: TGTGCCAGCAGTGAGACAGGGAGTGGAGAGCAGTACTTC
CDR3: CASSETGSGEQYF

size: NA
V: TRBV28
D: TRBD2
J: TRBJ2-1
DNA: TGTGCCAGCAGAGCGGGAGGGCTGGTAAATGAGCAGTTCTTC
CDR3: CASRAGGLVNEQFF

size: NA
V: TRBV6-6
D: NA
J: TRBJ1-2
DNA: TGTGCCAGCAGTTACGTAGGGGGAAATAACTATGGCTACACCTTC
CDR3: CASSYVGGNNYGYTF

size: NA
V: TRBV5-6
D: TRBD2
J: TRBJ2-5
DNA: TGTGCCAGCAGCCGCTATGCGGGAGGGTATCGGGAGACCCAGTACTTC
CDR3: CASSRYAGGYRETQYF

size: NA
V: TRBV27
D: NA
J: TRBJ2-7
DNA: TGTGCCAGCAGTTTTAAAACCCCACGGGAATACTCCTACGAGCAGTACTTC
CDR3: CASSFKTPREYSYEQYF

size: NA
V: TRBV27
D: TRBD2
J: TRBJ2-2
DNA: TGTGCCAGCAGTTCGGGACTAAACACCGGGGAGCTGTTTTTT
CDR3: CASSSGLNTGELFF

size: NA
V: TRBV7-9
D: NA
J: TRBJ2-5
DNA: TGTGCCAGCAGCCAACCGGCAGGCCGGGGTTCTGAGACCCAGTACTTC
CDR3: CASSQPAGRGSETQYF

size: NA
V: TRBV9
D: TRBD2
J: TRBJ2-3
DNA: TGTGCCAGCAGCGTAGTTAGCGGGAGGGCCACAGATACGCAGTATTTT
CDR3: CASSVVSGRATDTQYF

size: NA
V: TRBV10-3
D: TRBD1
J: TRBJ1-1
DNA: TGTGCCATCAGTGAGGGGACAGGGAACATGAACACTGAAGCTTTCTTT
CDR3: CAISEGTGNMNTEAFF

size: NA
V: TRBV7-8
D: TRBD2
J: TRBJ2-7
DNA: TGTGCCAGCAGCTTAGAAGCGGGAAACTACGAGCAGTACTTC
CDR3: CASSLEAGNYEQYF

size: once
V: TRBV5-4
D: TRBD2
J: TRBJ2-1
DNA: TGTGCCAGCGGAGCGGGAGGGGTCAATGAGCAGTTCTTC
CDR3: CASGAGGVNEQFF

size: NA
V: TRBV2
D: TRBD1
J: TRBJ1-4
DNA: TGTGCCAGCAAAGGGACAGCAGGGGAAAAACTGTTTTTT
CDR3: CASKGTAGEKLFF

size: NA
V: TRBV5-6
D: TRBD2
J: TRBJ2-1
DNA: TGTGCCAGCAGCCCCGGTAGCGGGAGGACCTACAATGAGCAGTTCTTC
CDR3: CASSPGSGRTYNEQFF

size: NA
V: TRBV7-8
D: TRBD1
J: TRBJ1-5
DNA: TGTGCCAGCAGCTTAGTAGGACAGGGGGCTGAGCCCCAGCATTTT
CDR3: CASSLVGQGAEPQHF

size: NA
V: TRBV6-6
D: TRBD1
J: TRBJ1-2
DNA: TGTGCCAGCAGTAAAACAGGGGAAGGATCCTATGGCTACACCTTC
CDR3: CASSKTGEGSYGYTF

size: NA
V: TRBV19
D: TRBD2
J: TRBJ2-6
DNA: TGTGCCAGTAGTATCATGTACGTGCAGGGGACTAGCTCTGGGGCCAACGTCCTGACTTTC
CDR3: CASSIMYVQGTSSGANVLTF

size: few
V: TRBV7-9
D: TRBD2
J: TRBJ2-1
DNA: TGTGCCAGCAGACCGGGACTAGCTATCAATGAGCAGTTCTTC
CDR3: CASRPGLAINEQFF

size: NA
V: TRBV5-4
D: NA
J: TRBJ1-3
DNA: TGTGCCAGCAGCCCCGCGGGGTCTGGAAACACCATATATTTT
CDR3: CASSPAGSGNTIYF

size: NA
V: TRBV19
D: NA
J: TRBJ1-1
DNA: TGTGCCAGTAGTATGGAACAGGGCCTAAGGGGAGCTTTCTTT
CDR3: CASSMEQGLRGAFF

size: few
V: TRBV7-2
D: NA
J: TRBJ2-5
DNA: TGTGCCAGCAGCTTCCCACAAGAGACCCAGTACTTC
CDR3: CASSFPQETQYF

size: NA
V: TRBV20-1
D: NA
J: TRBJ2-5
DNA: TGCAATCGACAGAACCAAGAGACCCAGTACTTC
CDR3: CNRQNQETQYF

size: NA
V: TRBV11-2
D: TRBD2
J: TRBJ2-7
DNA: TGTGCCAGCAGCGCAGACTTTGGACTAGCGGGCTGGGAGCAGTACTTC
CDR3: CASSADFGLAGWEQYF

size: NA
V: TRBV19
D: NA
J: TRBJ1-1
DNA: TGTGCCAGTAGTATAACAGGGATGGGCACTGAAGCTTTCTTT
CDR3: CASSITGMGTEAFF

size: NA
V: TRBV5-5
D: NA
J: TRBJ2-7
DNA: TGTGCCAGCATGCAATTCAGGGAATCCTCCTACGAGCAGTACTTC
CDR3: CASMQFRESSYEQYF

size: NA
V: TRBV14
D: TRBD2
J: TRBJ2-1
DNA: TGTGCCAGCAGCCCCTACGCGGGTAGCGGGAGCTACAATGAGCAGTTCTTC
CDR3: CASSPYAGSGSYNEQFF

size: NA
V: TRBV6-1
D: NA
J: TRBJ1-3
DNA: TGTGCCAGCAGTGACAGGGGCGTTGGAAACACCATATATTTT
CDR3: CASSDRGVGNTIYF